A selection of T cell receptor beta chains follows, all from one sample in a study of cytomegalovirus exposure and HLA in healthy donors. Using immunoSEQ multiplex PCR, the repertoire was profiled, and TCRdb retains in-frame clones only, with some absent. The sample includes some 190,000 clones, over 80% seen only once; the top ten take about 1.2%. The specimen was PBMCs. Receptors originate from a boy between 2 and 15 years old in good health and CMV-seronegative. The CDR3 runs from the conserved cysteine through the conserved F or W. Fields, in order: V gene, J gene, D gene, clone size, CDR3 DNA, CDR3 protein. D genes are given only for firm matches. Size tells how often a clone was seen (once, few, many) or the class of an expanded clone, and some rows leave it out.

v_call: TRBV6-5
j_call: TRBJ2-3
d_call: TRBD1
clone_size: .
cdr3_nt: TGTGCCAGCAGTTACTCGAGGACAGGGCCGGGGGCGCAGTATTTT
cdr3_aa: CASSYSRTGPGAQYF

v_call: TRBV25-1
j_call: TRBJ2-3
d_call: TRBD1
clone_size: few
cdr3_nt: TGTGCCAGCAGTGCCAGGACAGGGGTTGGCACAGATACGCAGTATTTT
cdr3_aa: CASSARTGVGTDTQYF

v_call: TRBV9
j_call: TRBJ2-5
d_call: .
clone_size: .
cdr3_nt: TGTGCCAGCAGCGTAGGGACTGGGGTACAAGAGACCCAGTACTTC
cdr3_aa: CASSVGTGVQETQYF

v_call: TRBV6-4
j_call: TRBJ1-1
d_call: TRBD1
clone_size: .
cdr3_nt: TGTGCCAGCAGACCGACAGGGGGCACTGAAGCTTTCTTT
cdr3_aa: CASRPTGGTEAFF

v_call: TRBV6-4
j_call: TRBJ2-1
d_call: TRBD1
clone_size: .
cdr3_nt: TGTGCCAGCAGTGACTCAGGGGGCCCGGGGCATGAGCAGTTCTTC
cdr3_aa: CASSDSGGPGHEQFF

v_call: TRBV2
j_call: TRBJ1-1
d_call: .
clone_size: .
cdr3_nt: TGTGCCAGCTCTAGGGGTCCGAACACTGAAGCTTTCTTT
cdr3_aa: CASSRGPNTEAFF

v_call: TRBV6-6
j_call: TRBJ1-4
d_call: .
clone_size: .
cdr3_nt: TGTGCCACACAGAGGGCCACGGGGTATGAAAAACTGTTTTTT
cdr3_aa: CATQRATGYEKLFF

v_call: TRBV6-6
j_call: TRBJ1-6
d_call: TRBD1
clone_size: .
cdr3_nt: TGTGCCAGCAGTTACTCTCCGGGACAGTCCCTTTGGCTCCCCGTCTTT
cdr3_aa: CASSYSPGQSLWLPVF

v_call: TRBV6-5
j_call: TRBJ2-5
d_call: TRBD1
clone_size: .
cdr3_nt: TGTGCCAGCAGGCGTCACAGGGGGCGAGAGACCCAGTACTTC
cdr3_aa: CASRRHRGRETQYF

v_call: TRBV5-1
j_call: TRBJ2-1
d_call: .
clone_size: .
cdr3_nt: TGCGCCAGCAGCCAACAGGGCGATGAGCAGTTCTTC
cdr3_aa: CASSQQGDEQFF

v_call: TRBV19
j_call: TRBJ1-1
d_call: TRBD1
clone_size: once
cdr3_nt: TGTGCCAGTAGTCTAATACAGGGGACGACTGAAGCTTTCTTT
cdr3_aa: CASSLIQGTTEAFF

v_call: TRBV27
j_call: TRBJ1-1
d_call: .
clone_size: .
cdr3_nt: TGTGCCAGCAGTTTCGGACAGAGCACTGAAGCTTTCTTT
cdr3_aa: CASSFGQSTEAFF

v_call: TRBV28
j_call: TRBJ2-5
d_call: TRBD2
clone_size: .
cdr3_nt: TGTGCCAGCAGTTTATCGGTAGCGGGATACCAAGAGACCCAGTACTTC
cdr3_aa: CASSLSVAGYQETQYF

v_call: TRBV6-5
j_call: TRBJ1-4
d_call: .
clone_size: .
cdr3_nt: TGTGCCAGCAGTACGACACCAACTAATGAAAAACTGTTTTTT
cdr3_aa: CASSTTPTNEKLFF

v_call: TRBV6-5
j_call: TRBJ1-2
d_call: .
clone_size: .
cdr3_nt: TGTGCCAGCACTCTCGACAGCATAGAGCGTAATGGCTACACCTTC
cdr3_aa: CASTLDSIERNGYTF

v_call: TRBV19
j_call: TRBJ2-2
d_call: .
clone_size: .
cdr3_nt: TGTGCCAGTAGTATCGGACACACGAACACCGGGGAGCTGTTTTTT
cdr3_aa: CASSIGHTNTGELFF

v_call: TRBV16
j_call: TRBJ1-2
d_call: TRBD1
clone_size: .
cdr3_nt: TGTGCCAGCAGTCTCACAGGGGATGGCTACACCTTC
cdr3_aa: CASSLTGDGYTF

v_call: TRBV6-6
j_call: TRBJ1-1
d_call: TRBD1
clone_size: .
cdr3_nt: TGTGCCAGCAGTTTTCGACAGGGCGAGACTGAAGCTTTCTTT
cdr3_aa: CASSFRQGETEAFF

v_call: TRBV18
j_call: TRBJ2-3
d_call: TRBD2
clone_size: .
cdr3_nt: TGTGCCAGCTCACAAATTAGCGGGAGTTCAAACGATACGCAGTATTTT
cdr3_aa: CASSQISGSSNDTQYF

v_call: TRBV6-1
j_call: TRBJ1-3
d_call: TRBD1
clone_size: .
cdr3_nt: TGTGCCAGCAGTGTGATGGGACAGACTGCTACTGGAAACACCATATATTTT
cdr3_aa: CASSVMGQTATGNTIYF

v_call: TRBV11-2
j_call: TRBJ2-3
d_call: .
clone_size: .
cdr3_nt: TGTGCCAGCAGCTTAGGGACGGGGTTGGGTTCGGATACGCAGTATTTT
cdr3_aa: CASSLGTGLGSDTQYF

v_call: TRBV4-3
j_call: TRBJ2-7
d_call: TRBD1
clone_size: .
cdr3_nt: TGCGCCAGCAGCCGCAATCCACAGGGGGCTTACGAGCAGTACTTC
cdr3_aa: CASSRNPQGAYEQYF

v_call: TRBV19
j_call: TRBJ2-5
d_call: TRBD1
clone_size: .
cdr3_nt: TGTGCCAGCCACGGACAGGACCTAGGGACCCAGTACTTC
cdr3_aa: CASHGQDLGTQYF

v_call: TRBV7-2
j_call: TRBJ1-5
d_call: TRBD1
clone_size: .
cdr3_nt: TGTGCCAGCAGCCCCGACAGGGATCAGCCCCAGCATTTT
cdr3_aa: CASSPDRDQPQHF

v_call: TRBV28
j_call: TRBJ2-1
d_call: .
clone_size: .
cdr3_nt: TGTGCCAGCAGTTTATCGGGGTTCCCCTACAATGAGCAGTTCTTC
cdr3_aa: CASSLSGFPYNEQFF

v_call: TRBV5-5
j_call: TRBJ1-1
d_call: TRBD1
clone_size: .
cdr3_nt: TGTGCCAGCAGCTTGGTTGGACAGGGAAACACTGAAGCTTTCTTT
cdr3_aa: CASSLVGQGNTEAFF

v_call: TRBV21-1
j_call: TRBJ2-2
d_call: .
clone_size: .
cdr3_nt: TGTGCCAGCACTAAAAAACTGGTTGACGGGGAGCTGTTTTTT
cdr3_aa: CASTKKLVDGELFF

v_call: TRBV7-9
j_call: TRBJ1-1
d_call: .
clone_size: .
cdr3_nt: TGTGCCAGCAGCCTATCGGGGGGTGGGACTGAAGCTTTCTTT
cdr3_aa: CASSLSGGGTEAFF

v_call: TRBV18
j_call: TRBJ1-2
d_call: TRBD1
clone_size: .
cdr3_nt: TGTGCCAGCTCACGCCGGGACAGCGGGCGATATGGCTACACCTTC
cdr3_aa: CASSRRDSGRYGYTF

v_call: TRBV19
j_call: TRBJ2-1
d_call: TRBD2
clone_size: .
cdr3_nt: TGTGCCAGTAGTTCCCTTTCTAGCGGGAGGTACAATGAGCAGTTCTTC
cdr3_aa: CASSSLSSGRYNEQFF

v_call: TRBV9
j_call: TRBJ2-7
d_call: TRBD2
clone_size: few
cdr3_nt: TGTGCCAGCAGCGCCGGAGCGGGAGTTGGTTCCTACGAGCAGTACTTC
cdr3_aa: CASSAGAGVGSYEQYF

v_call: TRBV15
j_call: TRBJ2-1
d_call: TRBD2
clone_size: .
cdr3_nt: TGTGCCACCAGCAGATCAGGGACTAGCGGGGGCCGCTACAATGAGCAGTTCTTC
cdr3_aa: CATSRSGTSGGRYNEQFF

v_call: TRBV5-6
j_call: TRBJ1-5
d_call: TRBD1
clone_size: .
cdr3_nt: TGTGCCAGCAGCCAGATGACAGGGTACGGCAATCAGCCCCAGCATTTT
cdr3_aa: CASSQMTGYGNQPQHF

v_call: TRBV5-6
j_call: TRBJ1-5
d_call: .
clone_size: .
cdr3_nt: TGTGCCAGCAGCTTAAAAGGGGCTTATCAGCCCCAGCATTTT
cdr3_aa: CASSLKGAYQPQHF

v_call: TRBV10-2
j_call: TRBJ2-5
d_call: .
clone_size: .
cdr3_nt: TGCGCCAGCAGTGATCCCCACCTCAGAAAAGAGACCCAGTACTTC
cdr3_aa: CASSDPHLRKETQYF

v_call: TRBV12-5
j_call: TRBJ1-1
d_call: .
clone_size: .
cdr3_nt: TGTGCTAGTGGTTTGTCCGTTTTGGGGGGGAGGGCTTTCTTT
cdr3_aa: CASGLSVLGGRAFF

v_call: TRBV11-2
j_call: TRBJ2-3
d_call: .
clone_size: .
cdr3_nt: TGTGCCAGCAGCCTTCGGACAGTTAGCACAGATACGCAGTATTTT
cdr3_aa: CASSLRTVSTDTQYF

v_call: TRBV9
j_call: TRBJ2-1
d_call: TRBD2
clone_size: .
cdr3_nt: TGTGCCAGCAGCGCCGGGACTAGACCGAACAATGAGCAGTTCTTC
cdr3_aa: CASSAGTRPNNEQFF

v_call: TRBV7-3
j_call: TRBJ1-1
d_call: .
clone_size: .
cdr3_nt: TGTGCCAGCAGCCCAACGGGTGGGGGGATGAACACTGAAGCTTTCTTT
cdr3_aa: CASSPTGGGMNTEAFF

v_call: TRBV29-1
j_call: TRBJ2-5
d_call: .
clone_size: .
cdr3_nt: TGCAGCGTTGGGACGTGGGGGAGGGAGACCCAGTACTTC
cdr3_aa: CSVGTWGRETQYF

v_call: TRBV6-1
j_call: TRBJ1-5
d_call: TRBD1
clone_size: .
cdr3_nt: TGTGCCAGCAGTGTTACAGGGGGCAATCAGCCCCAGCATTTT
cdr3_aa: CASSVTGGNQPQHF

v_call: TRBV7-3
j_call: TRBJ2-2
d_call: TRBD1
clone_size: .
cdr3_nt: TGTGCCAGCAGCGCAAGACAGGGCACCGGGGAGCTGTTTTTT
cdr3_aa: CASSARQGTGELFF

v_call: TRBV30
j_call: TRBJ1-2
d_call: .
clone_size: .
cdr3_nt: TGTGCCTGTGCGAGGGTACTCGGGGAAGGCTACACCTTC
cdr3_aa: CACARVLGEGYTF

v_call: TRBV18
j_call: TRBJ2-5
d_call: .
clone_size: .
cdr3_nt: TGTGCCAGCTCACATGAAGGGGCAAGAGAGACCCAGTACTTC
cdr3_aa: CASSHEGARETQYF

v_call: TRBV5-6
j_call: TRBJ2-7
d_call: TRBD1
clone_size: .
cdr3_nt: TGTGCCAGCAGCTTGGCCGACAGGGGATACGAGCAGTACTTC
cdr3_aa: CASSLADRGYEQYF

v_call: TRBV9
j_call: TRBJ2-2
d_call: TRBD1
clone_size: .
cdr3_nt: TGTGCTAGCGGGACAGGGGTCACCGGGGAGCTGTTTTTT
cdr3_aa: CASGTGVTGELFF

v_call: TRBV29-1
j_call: TRBJ1-1
d_call: .
clone_size: .
cdr3_nt: TGCAGCGCCAGACTGGGGAACACTGAAGCTTTCTTT
cdr3_aa: CSARLGNTEAFF

v_call: TRBV5-4
j_call: TRBJ1-2
d_call: .
clone_size: .
cdr3_nt: TGTGCCAGCAGCTTCAGCGGGGGATTTTCCTATGGCTACACCTTC
cdr3_aa: CASSFSGGFSYGYTF

v_call: TRBV5-6
j_call: TRBJ2-5
d_call: .
clone_size: .
cdr3_nt: TGTGCCAGCAGCTCAGGGGAGACCCAGTACTTC
cdr3_aa: CASSSGETQYF

v_call: TRBV9
j_call: TRBJ1-1
d_call: .
clone_size: .
cdr3_nt: TGTGCCAGCAGCGTAGCTAAAGGGGCCGGTGAAGCTTTCTTT
cdr3_aa: CASSVAKGAGEAFF

v_call: TRBV7-9
j_call: TRBJ2-1
d_call: TRBD1
clone_size: .
cdr3_nt: TGTGCCAGCAGCTTTGAGACAGGGGGCCATGAGCAGTTCTTC
cdr3_aa: CASSFETGGHEQFF

v_call: TRBV19
j_call: TRBJ2-2
d_call: TRBD2
clone_size: .
cdr3_nt: TGTGCCACCAGCAGGGGGCTAGCGGGAGGGGGGCGTACGAACACCGGGGAGCTGTTTTTT
cdr3_aa: CATSRGLAGGGRTNTGELFF

v_call: TRBV9
j_call: TRBJ2-2
d_call: TRBD2
clone_size: .
cdr3_nt: TGTGCCAGCAGCGTAGGCCCCGGGGGAGGGCCCGGGGAGCTGTTTTTT
cdr3_aa: CASSVGPGGGPGELFF

v_call: TRBV27
j_call: TRBJ2-7
d_call: TRBD2
clone_size: once
cdr3_nt: TGTGCCAGCAGTTTACACGCTAGCGGGACCACCTACGAGCAGTACTTC
cdr3_aa: CASSLHASGTTYEQYF